The rows below give T cell receptor beta chains drawn from one sample of a study of blood T cells in healthy people across ages. TCRdb processed the 5' RACE reads anew with MiXCR; each CDR3 protein has one entry. The sample carries 500,000 to 600,000 distinct CDR3 sequences, 27% recorded once. Input material: blood. The receptors originated from a woman in her sixties or seventies in good health. The CDR3 runs from the conserved cysteine through the conserved F or W. A D gene is named only where the DNA matches it firmly. Rows give clone size only sometimes, using once, few, many, or a class for an expanded clone.

J gene	clone size	V gene	D gene	CDR3 DNA	CDR3 protein
TRBJ2-1	-	TRBV7-2	-	TGTGCCAGCAGCCCCTGGGATAGCGGCAATGAGCAGTTCTTC	CASSPWDSGNEQFF
TRBJ1-5	-	TRBV5-6	-	TGTGCCAGCAGCTTGGCAAGGGGACACCCAAATAGCAATCAGCCCCAGCATTTT	CASSLARGHPNSNQPQHF
TRBJ2-7	-	TRBV10-3	-	TGTGCCATCAGTGAGTCGGGGGGAAGTCCCGAGCCTTACGAGCAGTACTTC	CAISESGGSPEPYEQYF
TRBJ1-2	-	TRBV3-1	-	TGTGCCAGCAGCCAACCGTTTTCTGGCTACACCTTC	CASSQPFSGYTF
TRBJ2-1	once	TRBV10-3	TRBD2	TGTGCCATCACAGGGAGGGCTAGCGGTTACAATGAGCAGTTCTTC	CAITGRASGYNEQFF
TRBJ2-3	-	TRBV7-2	-	TGTGCCAGCAAGTTAGGGCGGGATACGCAGTATTTT	CASKLGRDTQYF
TRBJ2-7	few	TRBV19	-	TGTGCCAGTAGCCGACAGGTTGGGAACTACGAGCAGTACTTC	CASSRQVGNYEQYF
TRBJ2-7	-	TRBV4-3	-	TGCGCCAGCAGCCAAGATCTAACCCAGGGTTACTCCTACGAGCAGTACTTC	CASSQDLTQGYSYEQYF
TRBJ2-3	-	TRBV3-1	TRBD2	TGTGCCAGCAGCCAAGCTGTCGGCGGGAGTTTGATTCGCACAGATACGCAGTATTTT	CASSQAVGGSLIRTDTQYF
TRBJ2-2	-	TRBV5-5	-	TGTGCCAGCAGCCAGGAACCCAGGGCGGGCACCGGGGAGCTGTTTTTT	CASSQEPRAGTGELFF
TRBJ2-5	few	TRBV10-1	-	TGCGCCAGCAGGAACCCAGGGCTGGAGACCCAGTACTTC	CASRNPGLETQYF
TRBJ1-2	-	TRBV12-5	-	TGTGCTAGTGGTCAACACCCGGGCTACGGCTACACCTTC	CASGQHPGYGYTF
TRBJ1-1	-	TRBV7-2	TRBD1	TGTGCCAGCAGCTTACAGGGGGCTACTTCCACTGAAGTTTTCTTT	CASSLQGATSTEVFF
TRBJ1-1	few	TRBV4-3	TRBD1	TGCGCCAGCAGCTCATCCCCAGGGGGTGACACTGAAGCTTTCTTT	CASSSSPGGDTEAFF
TRBJ2-1	-	TRBV29-1	-	TGCAGCGCCGAGCTGAGAAGCTCCTACAATGAGCAGTTCTTC	CSAELRSSYNEQFF
TRBJ2-3	few	TRBV12-3/TRBV12-4	-	TGTGCCAGCAGTTTAGACGCGTCTAGCACAGATACGCAGTATTTT	CASSLDASSTDTQYF
TRBJ1-1	-	TRBV19	-	TGTGCCAGTAGTATGGGCAGGGGAATAAACACTGAAGCTTTCTTT	CASSMGRGINTEAFF
TRBJ2-5	-	TRBV5-1	TRBD2	TGCGCCAGCAGCCCCGGGGCACTAGCGGAAGAGACCCAGTACTTC	CASSPGALAEETQYF
TRBJ2-5	-	TRBV20-1	TRBD2	TGCAGTGCTAGAGTCGAGCGGGGGGGCCAGGAGGCCCAGTACTTC	CSARVERGGQEAQYF
TRBJ1-3	-	TRBV20-1	-	TGCAGTGCTAACCCAATTCTGCCCGATGGAAACACCATATATTTT	CSANPILPDGNTIYF
TRBJ2-3	few	TRBV9	TRBD2	TGTGCCAGCAGCGTAGAACCTCCGGGGGGGAATACGCAGTATTTT	CASSVEPPGGNTQYF
TRBJ2-5	once	TRBV29-1	TRBD1	TGCAGCGTCTCCCAGGACAGGGGCACTGGGACCCAGTACTTC	CSVSQDRGTGTQYF
TRBJ1-1	few	TRBV7-2	TRBD1	TGTGCCAGCAGCACCACGGGACAGGTGAACACTGAAGCTTTCTTT	CASSTTGQVNTEAFF
TRBJ1-4	-	TRBV19	-	TGTGCCAGTAGTATCATCGGCACTGGTAATGAAAAACTGTTTTTT	CASSIIGTGNEKLFF
TRBJ2-1	-	TRBV24-1	TRBD2	TGTGCCACCGGTGATTCACTAGCGGGGGGGCAGGCTGAGCAGTTCTTC	CATGDSLAGGQAEQFF
TRBJ2-3	once	TRBV20-1	TRBD1	TGCAGTGCCCAACCCTTCTTGGGGACAGGAAGTACAGATACGCAGTATTTT	CSAQPFLGTGSTDTQYF
TRBJ2-5	few	TRBV4-3	-	TGCGCCAGCAGCCAGAATCTAGCTCAAGGGACCCAGTACTTC	CASSQNLAQGTQYF
TRBJ2-5	many	TRBV20-1	TRBD2	TGCAGTGCTACCCGCCATCAAGCGGGGGAGCAAGAGACCCAGTACTTC	CSATRHQAGEQETQYF
TRBJ2-5	-	TRBV20-1	-	TGCAGTGGCTCGGGCAGCGGGCAAGAGACCCAGTACTTC	CSGSGSGQETQYF
TRBJ1-1	-	TRBV20-1	-	TGCAGTGCTAGGCCTGGATGGGGTTTGAACACTGAAGCTTTCTTT	CSARPGWGLNTEAFF
TRBJ2-5	-	TRBV9	TRBD2	TGTGCCAGCAGCGTAGCCGGGACTACATTTGAAGAGACCCAGTACTTC	CASSVAGTTFEETQYF
TRBJ2-1	few	TRBV2	TRBD2	TGTGCCAGCAAACTAGCGGGACTAAGCTCCTACAATGAGCAGTTCTTC	CASKLAGLSSYNEQFF
TRBJ2-2	few	TRBV10-3	TRBD1	TGTGCCATCAGTCACAGGGGGCTGAACACCGGGGAGCTGTTTTTT	CAISHRGLNTGELFF
TRBJ1-1	few	TRBV3-1	-	TGTGCCAGCAGCCAAGGGGAGGGGCTGGCTTTCTTT	CASSQGEGLAFF
TRBJ2-3	-	TRBV6-2/TRBV6-3	-	TGTGCCAGCAGTTACCAGACACACAGGGTTCCCGATACGCAGTATTTT	CASSYQTHRVPDTQYF
TRBJ2-1	few	TRBV20-1	TRBD2	TGCAGTGCCCAAGGACTAGCGGGGAGCCAAGAGACCCAGTTCTTC	CSAQGLAGSQETQFF
TRBJ2-7	-	TRBV20-1	-	TGCAGTGCTAGATCCCCCCTTCGGTACGAGCAGTACTTC	CSARSPLRYEQYF
TRBJ1-3	few	TRBV7-9	-	TGTGCCAGCAGCTTAACGGTGGGGAAAGGAAACACCATATATTTT	CASSLTVGKGNTIYF
TRBJ2-1	few	TRBV7-2	-	TGTGCCAGCAGCTTAGTGGGGGCACCCTACAATGAGCAGTTCTTC	CASSLVGAPYNEQFF
TRBJ2-1	many	TRBV10-3	TRBD2	TGTGCCATCAGTGCGCCTAGCGGGATATACAATGAGCAGTTCTTC	CAISAPSGIYNEQFF
TRBJ2-7	-	TRBV18	-	TGTGCCAGCTCAAGGAGTACAGGATCCGACGAGCAGTACTTC	CASSRSTGSDEQYF
TRBJ1-4	few	TRBV29-1	-	TGCAGCGCCTTAGACACGGGAGAAAAACTGTTTTTT	CSALDTGEKLFF
TRBJ2-5	-	TRBV6-1	TRBD1	TGTGCCAGCAGTGTACAGGGGGCGAGAGAGACCCAGTACTTC	CASSVQGARETQYF
TRBJ2-5	few	TRBV4-2	TRBD1	TGTGCCAGCAGCCAAGATCAGGGGGCAGGAGAGACCCAGTACTTC	CASSQDQGAGETQYF
TRBJ2-3	-	TRBV20-1	TRBD2	TGCAGTGCTGGACTAGCGGGGGAATCAGATACGCAGTATTTT	CSAGLAGESDTQYF